This T cell receptor (beta chain) appears in the sequencing data of a study of CD8+CD57+ T cells in acquired aplastic anemia (dated by TCRdb to the late 2010s). In the study overall: DNA extracted from sorted CD4+ and CD8+ cells had a mean of about 3 ug, with a range of 0.2 to 27.4 ug. CD8+CD57+ expansion was defined as frequency above the mean frequency observed in healthy subjects. Overall results and qualifications from the work: Around 31 CD8+ CDR3 sequences were shared between patients and controls but appeared highly expressed in patients and within their immunodominant clones. CD8+ Simpson's diversity did not differ significantly between patients and healthy controls (P=0.060).

Patients chosen for sequencing had shown expansion of CD8+CD57+ cells by flow cytometry. All patients had severe acquired aplastic anemia diagnosed by International Study of Aplastic Anemia and Agranulocytosis and Camitta criteria. At the time blood was sampled, none of the patients had received any therapy. The study deep-sequenced TCR repertoires of sorted CD4+ and CD8+ blood T cells from severe aplastic anemia patients and healthy subjects. In the USA, patient enrollment took place under clinicaltrials.gov protocols 00001620, 01623167, 00001397, 00071045, 00081523 and 00961064. Ficoll-Paque density gradient centrifugation was used to isolate peripheral blood mononuclear cells. Before DNA extraction, CD4+ and CD8+ T cells were sorted with FACS or magnetic beads. CDR1 and CDR2 are read off the germline V gene as SNHLY and FYNNEI. The V end loses 3 bases and the J end loses 0 bases, and a stretch of 15 bases separates them. The cysteine opens and the phenylalanine closes a CDR3 of 17 amino acids. The DNA shown is the 51-base CDR3, in frame from base 1.

Remarks on this clonotype: Which antigen it targets is not known. No qualities accompany the bases; no much larger clone lies one base away.

Genomic DNA served as template for TCR beta VDJ combination and CDR3 sequence profiling. An Illumina HiSeq 2000 was the platform used for TCR repertoire sequencing. Per the authors' processing: Repertoires were assessed using TRBV/TRBJ rearrangement plots, CDR3 size and DJ length profiles, and Simpson's diversity index. The most abundant DNA sequence in the deep sequencing data was taken as the immunodominant clone. CDR3 amino acid sequences were checked for sharing across subjects and were also compared against the VDJdb database and published repertoires. TCRdb reprocessed the public reads (quality trimming at Q25 with fastp, clone calling with MiXCR) and kept in-frame beta chains. Rows with one shared CDR3 protein collapse into an entry with the most common genes and DNA. V and J calls and clone size were set by TCRdb, not the authors. The table for this sample lists approximately 220,000 distinct CDR3 sequences; roughly half of them were counted only once. The top ten clones comprise roughly 8% of the sample.

The sequence was collected from a human donor with aplastic anemia. The sequenced sample consisted of sorted CD4+, CD8+, or CD8+CD57+ T cells (not recorded which) from PBMCs. The rearranged chain carries TRBV2 and TRBJ1-5; confidence is insufficient to name the D gene. The CDR3 region: CASSDGPRILSNQPQHF. The nucleotides are TGTGCCAGCAGTGATGGGCCGCGGATCCTTAGCAATCAGCCCCAGCATTTT.